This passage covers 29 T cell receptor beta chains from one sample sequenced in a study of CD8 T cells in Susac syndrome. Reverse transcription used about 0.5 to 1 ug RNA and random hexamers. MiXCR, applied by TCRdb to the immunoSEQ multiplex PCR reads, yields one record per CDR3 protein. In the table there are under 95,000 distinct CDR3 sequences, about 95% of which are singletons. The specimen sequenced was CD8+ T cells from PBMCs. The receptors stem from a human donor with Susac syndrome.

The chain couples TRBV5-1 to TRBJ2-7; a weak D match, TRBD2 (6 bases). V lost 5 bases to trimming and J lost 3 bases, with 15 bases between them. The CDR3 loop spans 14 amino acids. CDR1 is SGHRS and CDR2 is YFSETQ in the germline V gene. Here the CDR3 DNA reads TGCGCCAGCAGACTAGGACTACTAAACTACGAGCAGTACTTC. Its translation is CASRLGLLNYEQYF.

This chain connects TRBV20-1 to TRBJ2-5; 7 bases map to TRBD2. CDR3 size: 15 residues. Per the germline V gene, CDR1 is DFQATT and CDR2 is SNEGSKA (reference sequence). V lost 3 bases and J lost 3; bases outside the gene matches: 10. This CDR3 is CSASASGLAEETQYF. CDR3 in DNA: TGCAGTGCTAGTGCTTCCGGGCTAGCGGAAGAGACCCAGTACTTC.

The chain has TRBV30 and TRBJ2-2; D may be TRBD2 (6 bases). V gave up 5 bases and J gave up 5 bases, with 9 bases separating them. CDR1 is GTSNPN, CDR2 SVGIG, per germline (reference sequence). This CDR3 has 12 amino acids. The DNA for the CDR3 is TGTGCCTGGGGACTAAGGACCGGGGAGCTGTTTTTT. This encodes CAWGLRTGELFF.

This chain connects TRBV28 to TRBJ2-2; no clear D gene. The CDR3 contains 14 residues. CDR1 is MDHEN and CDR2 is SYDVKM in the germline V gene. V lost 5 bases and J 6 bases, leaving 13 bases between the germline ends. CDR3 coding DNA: TGTGCCAGCAGTCCCCCACATACGCCCGGGGAGCTGTTTTTT. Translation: CASSPPHTPGELFF. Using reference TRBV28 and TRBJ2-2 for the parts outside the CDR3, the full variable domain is DVKVTQSSRYLVKRTGEKVFLECVQDMDHENMFWYRQDPGLGLRLIYFSYDVKMKEKGDIPEGYSVSREKKERFSLILESASTNQTSMYLCASSPPHTPGELFFGEGSRLTVL.

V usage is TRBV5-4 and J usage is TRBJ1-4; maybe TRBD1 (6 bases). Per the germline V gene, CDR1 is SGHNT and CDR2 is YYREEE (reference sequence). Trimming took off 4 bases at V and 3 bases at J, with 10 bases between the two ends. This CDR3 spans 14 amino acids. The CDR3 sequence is CASSEQGPNEKLFF. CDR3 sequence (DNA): TGTGCCAGCAGCGAACAGGGTCCTAATGAAAAACTGTTTTTT.

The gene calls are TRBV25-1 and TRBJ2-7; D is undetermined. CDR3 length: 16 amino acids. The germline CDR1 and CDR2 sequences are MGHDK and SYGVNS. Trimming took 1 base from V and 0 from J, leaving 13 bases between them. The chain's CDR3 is CASSELGKSSSYEQYF. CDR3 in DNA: TGTGCCAGCAGTGAATTGGGGAAATCGAGCTCCTACGAGCAGTACTTC.

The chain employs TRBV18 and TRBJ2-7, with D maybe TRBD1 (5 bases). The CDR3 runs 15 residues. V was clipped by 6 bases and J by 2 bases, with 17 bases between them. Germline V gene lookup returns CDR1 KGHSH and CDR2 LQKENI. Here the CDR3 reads CASSPHRFSPYEQYF. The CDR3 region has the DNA TGTGCCAGCTCGCCTCACAGGTTCTCCCCCTACGAGCAGTACTTC.

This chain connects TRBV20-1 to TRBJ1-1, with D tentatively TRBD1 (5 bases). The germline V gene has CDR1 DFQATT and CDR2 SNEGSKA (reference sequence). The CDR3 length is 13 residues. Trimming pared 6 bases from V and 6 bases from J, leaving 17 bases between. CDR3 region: CSATTVLRAEAFF. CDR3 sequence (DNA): TGCAGTGCCACGACAGTCCTTCGGGCTGAAGCTTTCTTT.

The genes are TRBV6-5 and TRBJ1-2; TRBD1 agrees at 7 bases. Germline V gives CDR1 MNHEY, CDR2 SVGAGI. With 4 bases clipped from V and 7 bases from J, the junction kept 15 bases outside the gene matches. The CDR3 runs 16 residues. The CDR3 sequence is CASSSSLQGRIFGYTF. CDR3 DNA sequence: TGTGCCAGCAGTTCATCATTACAGGGGAGGATATTTGGCTACACCTTC.

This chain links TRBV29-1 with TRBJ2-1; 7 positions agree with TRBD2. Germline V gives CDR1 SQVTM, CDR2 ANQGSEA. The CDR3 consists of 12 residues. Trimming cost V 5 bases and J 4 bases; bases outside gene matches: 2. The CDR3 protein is CSVPGLYNEQFF. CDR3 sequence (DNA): TGCAGCGTTCCGGGACTATACAATGAGCAGTTCTTC.

CDR3 bases: TGCAGTGCTAGTGAACCTAGCGGCGGGTCAGATACGCAGTATTTT. This codes for CSASEPSGGSDTQYF. The V and J genes are TRBV20-1 and TRBJ2-3; 7 bases map to TRBD2. Germline CDR1 is DFQATT and CDR2 is SNEGSKA (reference sequence). CDR3 size: 15 residues. With 3 bases clipped from V and 4 bases from J, the junction kept 10 bases outside the gene matches.

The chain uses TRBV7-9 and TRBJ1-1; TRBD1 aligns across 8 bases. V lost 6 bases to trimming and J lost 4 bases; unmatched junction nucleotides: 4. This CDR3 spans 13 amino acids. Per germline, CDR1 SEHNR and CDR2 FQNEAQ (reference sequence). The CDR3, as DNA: TGTGCCAGCAGTTCCAGGGGGCCCACTGAAGCTTTCTTT. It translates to CASSSRGPTEAFF.

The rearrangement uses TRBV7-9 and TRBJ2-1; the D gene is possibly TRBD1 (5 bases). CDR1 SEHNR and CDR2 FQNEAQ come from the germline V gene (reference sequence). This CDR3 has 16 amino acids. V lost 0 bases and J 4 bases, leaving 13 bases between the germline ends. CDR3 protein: CASSLAMGLTYNEQFF. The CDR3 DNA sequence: TGTGCCAGCAGCTTAGCGATGGGGCTGACGTACAATGAGCAGTTCTTC.

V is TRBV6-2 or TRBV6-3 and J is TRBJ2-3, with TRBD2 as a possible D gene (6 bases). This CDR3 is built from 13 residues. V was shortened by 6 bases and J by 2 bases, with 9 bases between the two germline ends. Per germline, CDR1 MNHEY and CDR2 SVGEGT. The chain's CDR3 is CASSRTTTDTQYF. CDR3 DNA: TGTGCCAGCAGCCGGACTACCACAGATACGCAGTATTTT.

The CDR3 sequence: CASFGQADGNTIYF. CDR3 nucleotides: TGTGCCAGCTTCGGACAGGCGGACGGAAACACCATATATTTT. V and J are TRBV7-9 and TRBJ1-3; 7 nucleotides match TRBD1. Germline lookup yields CDR1 SEHNR and CDR2 FQNEAQ (reference sequence). This CDR3 region has 14 residues. With V trimmed by 8 bases and J by 4 bases, 8 bases remained unmatched.

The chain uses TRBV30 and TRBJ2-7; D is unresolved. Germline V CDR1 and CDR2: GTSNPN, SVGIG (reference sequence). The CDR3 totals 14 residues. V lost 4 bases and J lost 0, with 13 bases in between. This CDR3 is CAWKVGAFSYEQYF. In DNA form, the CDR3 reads TGTGCCTGGAAGGTCGGAGCGTTCTCCTACGAGCAGTACTTC.

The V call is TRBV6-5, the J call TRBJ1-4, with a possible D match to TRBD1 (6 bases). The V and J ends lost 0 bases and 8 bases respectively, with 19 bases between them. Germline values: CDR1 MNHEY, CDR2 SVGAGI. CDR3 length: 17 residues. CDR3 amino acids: CASSYSSSGGGPEKLFF. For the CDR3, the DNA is TGTGCCAGCAGTTACTCGTCATCGGGGGGCGGCCCAGAAAAACTGTTTTTT.

The CDR3 here is CASDRADESDYGYTF. The CDR3 bases are TGTGCCAGCGACCGAGCCGACGAGTCGGACTATGGCTACACCTTC. This chain links TRBV18 with TRBJ1-2; D uncertain. V lost 8 bases and J lost 3, with 19 bases in between. The germline gives CDR1 KGHSH, CDR2 LQKENI. The CDR3 extends over 15 amino acids. The variable domain in full, with the rest retrieved from reference TRBV18 and TRBJ1-2, is NAGVMQNPRHLVRRRGQEARLRCSPMKGHSHVYWYRQLPEEGLKFMVYLQKENIIDESGMPKERFSAEFPKEGPSILRIQQVVRGDSAAYFCASDRADESDYGYTFGSGTRLTVV.

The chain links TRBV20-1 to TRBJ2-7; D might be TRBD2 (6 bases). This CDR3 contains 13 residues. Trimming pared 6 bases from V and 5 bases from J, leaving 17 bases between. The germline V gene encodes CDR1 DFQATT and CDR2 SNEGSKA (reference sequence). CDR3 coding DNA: TGCAGTGCCGATACAGGTCCGGGGGACGAGCAGTACTTC. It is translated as CSADTGPGDEQYF.

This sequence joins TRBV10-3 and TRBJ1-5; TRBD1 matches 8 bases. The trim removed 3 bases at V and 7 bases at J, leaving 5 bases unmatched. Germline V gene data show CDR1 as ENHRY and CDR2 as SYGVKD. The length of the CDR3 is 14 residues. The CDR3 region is CAISDGQGGQPQHF. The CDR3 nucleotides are TGTGCCATCAGTGACGGACAGGGAGGACAGCCCCAGCATTTT.

The CDR3 sequence is CASSLDRGNNQPQHF. CDR3 nucleotides: TGTGCCAGCAGCTTAGATCGGGGTAACAATCAGCCCCAGCATTTT. This sequence joins TRBV7-9 and TRBJ1-5; D unresolved. The CDR3 consists of 15 residues. Germline-derived CDR1 and CDR2 are SEHNR and FQNEAQ (reference sequence). V shed 1 base and J shed 3 bases, with 10 bases lying between them.

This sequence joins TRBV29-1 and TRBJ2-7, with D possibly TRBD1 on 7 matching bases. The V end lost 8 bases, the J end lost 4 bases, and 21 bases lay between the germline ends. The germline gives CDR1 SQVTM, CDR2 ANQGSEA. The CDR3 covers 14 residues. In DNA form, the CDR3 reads TGCAGCTTCGTAAGGGGGGACAGAGGTTACGAGCAGTACTTC. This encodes CSFVRGDRGYEQYF.

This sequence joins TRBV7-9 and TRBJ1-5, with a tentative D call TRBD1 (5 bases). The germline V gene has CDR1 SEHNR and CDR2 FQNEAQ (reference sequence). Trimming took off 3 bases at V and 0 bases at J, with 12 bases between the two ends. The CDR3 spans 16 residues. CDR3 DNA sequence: TGTGCCAGCAGCTTCGGAGGGGTGGGTAGCAATCAGCCCCAGCATTTT. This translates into CASSFGGVGSNQPQHF.

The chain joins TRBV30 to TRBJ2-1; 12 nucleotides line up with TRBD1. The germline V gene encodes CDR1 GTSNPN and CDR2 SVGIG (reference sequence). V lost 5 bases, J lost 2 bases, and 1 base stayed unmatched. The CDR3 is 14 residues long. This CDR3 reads CAWWDRGPYNEQFF. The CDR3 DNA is TGTGCCTGGTGGGACAGGGGGCCCTACAATGAGCAGTTCTTC.

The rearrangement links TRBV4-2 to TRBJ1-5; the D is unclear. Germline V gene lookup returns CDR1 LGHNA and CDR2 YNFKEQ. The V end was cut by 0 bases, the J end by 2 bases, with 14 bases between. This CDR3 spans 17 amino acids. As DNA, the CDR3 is TGTGCCAGCAGCCAAGATCTCGGGGATGGTGGCAATCAGCCCCAGCATTTT. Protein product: CASSQDLGDGGNQPQHF.

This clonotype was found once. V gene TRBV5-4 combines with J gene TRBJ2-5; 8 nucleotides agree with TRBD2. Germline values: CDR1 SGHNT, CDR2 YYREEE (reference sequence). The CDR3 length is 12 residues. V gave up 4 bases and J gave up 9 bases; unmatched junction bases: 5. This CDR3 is CASSPGTRAQYF. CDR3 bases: TGTGCCAGCAGCCCGGGGACTAGGGCCCAGTACTTC. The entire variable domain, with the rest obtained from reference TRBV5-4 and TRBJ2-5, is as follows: ETGVTQSPTHLIKTRGQQVTLRCSSQSGHNTVSWYQQALGQGPQFIFQYYREEENGRGNFPPRFSGLQFPNYSSELNVNALELDDSALYLCASSPGTRAQYFGPGTRLLVL.

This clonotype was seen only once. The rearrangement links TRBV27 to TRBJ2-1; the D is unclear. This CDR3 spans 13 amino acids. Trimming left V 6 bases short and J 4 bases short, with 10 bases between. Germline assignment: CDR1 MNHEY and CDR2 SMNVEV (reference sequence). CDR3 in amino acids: CASSRDFYNEQFF. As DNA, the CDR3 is TGTGCCAGCAGCCGCGACTTTTACAATGAGCAGTTCTTC.

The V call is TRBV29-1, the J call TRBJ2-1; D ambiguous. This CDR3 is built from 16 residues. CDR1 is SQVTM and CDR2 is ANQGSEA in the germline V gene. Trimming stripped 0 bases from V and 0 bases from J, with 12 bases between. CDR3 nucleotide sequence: TGCAGCGTTGAAGACCTAGGACGCAGCTCCTACAATGAGCAGTTCTTC. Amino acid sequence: CSVEDLGRSSYNEQFF.

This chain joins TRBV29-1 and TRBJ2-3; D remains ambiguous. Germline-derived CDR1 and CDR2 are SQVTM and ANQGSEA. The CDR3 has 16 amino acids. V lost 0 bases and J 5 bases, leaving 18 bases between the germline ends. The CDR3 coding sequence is TGCAGCGTTGAAGATATAAGTGCGAGGAATAAAGATACGCAGTATTTT. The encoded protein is CSVEDISARNKDTQYF.